One and the same sample provided the 29 T cell receptor beta chains below, sequenced in a study of cytomegalovirus exposure and HLA in healthy donors. PCR amplification relied on 60 Vbeta primers (plus 13 Jbeta primers). Here immunoSEQ multiplex PCR was the method, and the copy in TCRdb shows in-frame clones only, minus some. Of 240,000 or so clones listed, about 80% are singletons. The specimen was PBMCs. All receptors come from a woman aged 55-69 years in good health and CMV-seropositive.

This clone was seen only once. J is TRBJ1-2 and V is TRBV19, with D perhaps TRBD1 (5 bases). Germline lookup yields CDR1 LNHDA and CDR2 SQIVND (reference sequence). V lost 5 bases and J lost 4, with 11 bases in between. The CDR3 length is 13 residues. The CDR3 sequence: CASSEQVLYGYTF. The DNA for the CDR3 is TGTGCCAGTAGTGAACAGGTTCTCTATGGCTACACCTTC.

This rearrangement joins TRBV29-1 to TRBJ1-2, with 9 bases matching TRBD1. V lost 1 base to trimming and J lost 4 bases; unmatched junction nucleotides: 4. The CDR3 contains 14 residues. CDR1 is SQVTM and CDR2 is ANQGSEA in the germline V gene. The CDR3: CSVEGGTGIYGYTF. CDR3 bases: TGCAGCGTTGAAGGGGGGACAGGGATCTATGGCTACACCTTC.

The count of this clone is one. CDR3: CATSRAQIEGGYGYTF. The CDR3 bases are TGTGCCACCAGCAGAGCCCAGATCGAGGGAGGCTATGGCTACACCTTC. The rearrangement joins TRBV15 to TRBJ1-2; D gene unclear. Germline CDR1 and CDR2: LNHNV and YYDKDF (reference sequence). The V end lost 1 base, the J end lost 4 bases, and 16 bases lay between the germline ends. This CDR3 contains 16 residues.

This clone was seen a few times. V is TRBV2 and J is TRBJ1-5; TRBD1 aligns across 7 bases. J gave up 5 bases and V 5 bases, and 6 bases lay outside the gene matches. The germline V gene encodes CDR1 SNHLY and CDR2 FYNNEI. The CDR3 length is 14 residues. CDR3 sequence reads: CASSLQTGYQPQHF. CDR3 nucleotide sequence: TGTGCCAGCAGTCTACAGACAGGGTATCAGCCCCAGCATTTT.

J is TRBJ2-7 and V is TRBV15; 13 positions agree with TRBD2. Per germline, CDR1 LNHNV and CDR2 YYDKDF (reference sequence). CDR3 length equals 16 residues. V was clipped by 0 bases and J by 9 bases; unmatched bases: 8. CDR3 residues: CATSRDQLAGGPSQYF. CDR3 coding DNA: TGTGCCACCAGCAGAGATCAACTAGCGGGAGGGCCGTCGCAGTACTTC.

This chain connects TRBV5-1 to TRBJ2-7; no clear D gene. The CDR3 spans 12 residues. V was trimmed by 0 bases and J by 7 bases, leaving 8 bases between them. CDR1 is SGHRS and CDR2 is YFSETQ in the germline V gene. The CDR3 nucleotides read TGCGCCAGCAGCTTGGACCCCCTAGAGCAGTACTTC. This sequence encodes CASSLDPLEQYF.

This clone appeared once. The V call is TRBV4-1, the J call TRBJ1-1; possible D gene TRBD1, 5 bases. Per the germline V gene, CDR1 is MGHRA and CDR2 is YSYEKL. The CDR3 consists of 14 residues. V lost 1 base and J 1 base, leaving 7 bases between the germline ends. The CDR3 sequence: CASSQGQTNTEAFF. CDR3 nucleotides: TGCGCCAGCAGCCAAGGACAGACGAACACTGAAGCTTTCTTT.

The chain combines TRBV5-1 with TRBJ2-2; possible D gene TRBD2, 6 bases. CDR1 is SGHRS, CDR2 YFSETQ, per germline. This CDR3 has 17 residues. V lost 4 bases and J lost 0, with 16 bases in between. CDR3 DNA sequence: TGCGCCAGCAGCATGCAAGCTGGAGGGCCGAACACCGGGGAGCTGTTTTTT. Its translation is CASSMQAGGPNTGELFF.

The CDR3 nucleotides read TGTGCCAGCAGCCGGGATGAGCAGTTCTTC. Its protein is CASSRDEQFF. This chain connects TRBV11-2 to TRBJ2-1, with unresolved D. This CDR3 region has 10 residues. Germline V gene sequence: CDR1 SGHAT, CDR2 FQNNGV. The V end lost 5 bases, the J end lost 8 bases, and 4 bases lay between the germline ends.

V usage is TRBV2 and J usage is TRBJ2-5, with TRBD2 matching over 7 bases. V gave up 6 bases and J gave up 5 bases; unmatched junction bases: 3. Germline CDR1 reads SNHLY; CDR2 reads FYNNEI. The CDR3 length is 12 residues. CDR3 region: CASRWEGETQYF. The CDR3 coding sequence is TGTGCCAGCAGATGGGAGGGTGAGACCCAGTACTTC.

The rearrangement joins TRBV10-3 to TRBJ1-1, with TRBD1 as a possible D gene (5 bases). The CDR3 runs to 12 residues. In germline, CDR1 is ENHRY, CDR2 SYGVKD. Trimming shortened V by 2 bases and J by 5 bases, and 6 bases separated the two germline ends. The CDR3 region is CAISEGGTEAFF. The CDR3 bases are TGTGCCATCAGTGAGGGGGGGACTGAAGCTTTCTTT.

This clone came up a few times. J is TRBJ2-5 and V is TRBV27; 10 nucleotides line up with TRBD2. The closer fit of TRBJ2-7 to the DNA end suggests the J call may be wrong. CDR1 and CDR2 from the germline V gene are MNHEY and SMNVEV (reference sequence). This CDR3 has 15 amino acids. CDR3 loop: CASSLKLAGHYEQYF. Written as DNA, the CDR3 is TGTGCCAGCAGTTTAAAACTAGCGGGACACTACGAGCAGTACTTC.

On this clone: A junction end diverges from the germline sequence, so it may reflect a read error. This same CDR3 is encoded by further DNA sequences in the sample. The chain links TRBV5-6 to TRBJ1-1, with TRBD1 matching 8 bases. Germline CDR1 SGHDT, CDR2 YYEEEE. This CDR3 comprises 17 residues. CDR3 sequence: CASSLRQGARRGTEAFF. CDR3 nucleotides: TGTGCCAGCAGCTTGAGGCAGGGGGCGCGGCGGGGCACTGAGGCTTTCTTT. Combining the CDR3 with reference TRBV5-6 and TRBJ1-1 gives the whole variable domain DAGVTQSPTHLIKTRGQQVTLRCSPKSGHDTVSWYQQALGQGPQFIFQYYEEEERQRGNFPDRFSGHQFPNYSSELNVNALLLGDSALYLCASSLRQGARRGTEAFFGQGTRLTVV.

V and J are TRBV28 and TRBJ1-1, with D unresolved. Germline lookup yields CDR1 MDHEN and CDR2 SYDVKM. CDR3 size: 15 residues. Deletions cut 1 base from V and 4 bases from J, with 13 bases between. CDR3 DNA: TGTGCCAGCAGTTTATCGGCAGGTGGTAGCACTGAAGCTTTCTTT. Protein product: CASSLSAGGSTEAFF.

The sample holds one count of this clone. The CDR3 DNA reads as TGTGCCAGCAGTCCCCGGACTAGCCGATATGAGGGGACGCAGTATTTT. Its translation is CASSPRTSRYEGTQYF. The genes are TRBV27 and TRBJ2-3, with 8 bases that match TRBD2. Germline V gene data show CDR1 as MNHEY and CDR2 as SMNVEV (reference sequence). The V gene end was trimmed by 5 bases and the J gene end by 9 bases; junction bases not matched to a gene: 16. CDR3 length: 16 amino acids.

V is TRBV6-6 and J is TRBJ2-3; 9 positions match TRBD1. V was pared by 5 bases and J by 2 bases, with 8 bases of the junction left unmatched. Germline CDR1 reads MNHNY; CDR2 reads SVGAGI (reference sequence). This CDR3 region has 16 residues. The CDR3, as DNA: TGTGCCAGCAGTCCGGGACAGGGAGATCCCACAGATACGCAGTATTTT. Protein product: CASSPGQGDPTDTQYF.

The rearrangement joins TRBV5-1 to TRBJ2-5; D is perhaps TRBD2 (6 bases). Germline loops: CDR1 SGHRS, CDR2 YFSETQ. This CDR3 has 15 amino acids. Trimming shortened V by 0 bases and J by 2 bases, and 11 bases separated the two germline ends. The CDR3 DNA reads as TGCGCCAGCAGCTTGGGGGCTAGCGCACAAGAGACCCAGTACTTC. It yields the protein CASSLGASAQETQYF.

V is TRBV6-5 and J is TRBJ2-7; 10 nucleotides agree with TRBD2. V gave up 0 bases and J gave up 6 bases; unmatched junction bases: 8. Germline CDR1 reads MNHEY; CDR2 reads SVGAGI. The CDR3 has 16 amino acids. For the CDR3, the DNA is TGTGCCAGCAGTTACTCTTTAGCGGGAGGCTTGGGCGAGCAGTACTTC. Its translation is CASSYSLAGGLGEQYF.

V and J are TRBV15 and TRBJ2-5; 7 positions match TRBD1. The ends lost 1 base at V and 4 bases at J; junction bases unmatched: 9. Germline V gene lookup returns CDR1 LNHNV and CDR2 YYDKDF (reference sequence). The CDR3 consists of 16 residues. The CDR3 coding sequence is TGTGCCACCAGCAGAGGACGACAGGGTCAGGGAGAGACCCAGTACTTC. Residues: CATSRGRQGQGETQYF.

The chain couples TRBV10-3 to TRBJ2-7, with 11 bases lining up with TRBD1. V lost 10 bases, J lost 7 bases, and 6 bases stayed unmatched. Per the germline V gene, CDR1 is ENHRY and CDR2 is SYGVKD. This CDR3 has 12 residues. The CDR3 is CASGQGAGEQYF. Written as DNA, the CDR3 is TGTGCCAGCGGACAGGGGGCTGGAGAGCAGTACTTC.

This chain's CDR3 is CASSLGRGEKLFF. The CDR3, as DNA: TGCGCCAGCAGCCTGGGGCGGGGCGAAAAACTGTTTTTT. The V call is TRBV5-1, the J call TRBJ1-4, with D maybe TRBD1 (5 bases). Trimming removed 4 bases from V and 8 bases from J, with 12 bases in between. Per germline, CDR1 SGHRS and CDR2 YFSETQ. The CDR3 length is 13 residues.

The count of this clone is one. This sequence joins TRBV23-1 and TRBJ1-5; D is unclear. TRBV23-1 falls under the ORF class, with uncertain function. The CDR3 covers 16 residues. With 2 bases removed from V and 4 bases from J, the gap between germline ends came to 15 bases. The CDR3 sequence is CASSQRSPDGNQPQHF. As DNA, the CDR3 is TGCGCCAGCAGTCAAAGATCACCTGACGGGAATCAGCCCCAGCATTTT.

This chain's CDR3 is CASSFDGTRAYEQYF. CDR3 bases: TGCGCCAGCAGCTTCGATGGGACTCGAGCCTACGAGCAGTACTTC. The chain couples TRBV5-1 to TRBJ2-7; weak D call: TRBD2 (6 bases). Germline-derived CDR1 and CDR2 are SGHRS and YFSETQ. Trimming pared 2 bases from V and 2 bases from J, leaving 14 bases between. This CDR3 has 15 residues.

The genes are TRBV5-1 and TRBJ2-2, with 8 bases identical to TRBD2. CDR1 is SGHRS, CDR2 YFSETQ, per germline. CDR3 length equals 19 residues. V dropped 0 bases and J dropped 1; count of bases not matched to a gene: 11. The CDR3 DNA follows: TGCGCCAGCAGCTTGGGGGTCTCAGGACTAGCACTGAACACCGGGGAGCTGTTTTTT. It translates to CASSLGVSGLALNTGELFF.

A single count supports this clone. The chain employs TRBV2 and TRBJ1-1; TRBD1 matches at 7 bases. This CDR3 contains 14 residues. Trimming removed 6 bases from V and 0 bases from J; junction bases left unmatched: 4. Germline-derived CDR1 and CDR2 are SNHLY and FYNNEI. This chain's CDR3 is CASRVDRVNTEAFF. As DNA, the CDR3 is TGTGCCAGCAGGGTTGACAGGGTGAACACTGAAGCTTTCTTT.

V is TRBV15 and J is TRBJ2-1; no clear D. Germline V lookup: CDR1 LNHNV, CDR2 YYDKDF (reference sequence). This CDR3 contains 12 residues. With 5 bases removed from V and 5 bases from J, the gap between germline ends came to 7 bases. The CDR3 bases are TGTGCCACCAGCCTAGAAGACAATGAGCAGTTCTTC. This translates into CATSLEDNEQFF.

This clone was seen once. This CDR3 reads CASSLAGGDYGYTF. DNA of the CDR3: TGTGCCAGCAGCTTGGCGGGGGGGGACTATGGCTACACCTTC. The chain links TRBV5-5 to TRBJ1-2, with TRBD1 as a possible D gene (5 bases). This CDR3 has 14 residues. Trimming left V 0 bases short and J 3 bases short, with 9 bases between. In germline, CDR1 is SGHKS, CDR2 YYEKEE (reference sequence).

The chain carries TRBV5-1 and TRBJ2-3, with D maybe TRBD1 (5 bases). Germline V gene sequence: CDR1 SGHRS, CDR2 YFSETQ. The CDR3 sequence is 13 residues long. Trimming cost V 5 bases and J 2 bases, with 9 bases left between them. CDR3 in DNA: TGCGCCAGCAGGTTACAGGACACAGATACGCAGTATTTT. Translated, it gives CASRLQDTDTQYF.

This chain connects TRBV4-1 to TRBJ2-1, with 7 bases identical to TRBD2. This CDR3 region has 16 residues. Germline CDR1 reads MGHRA; CDR2 reads YSYEKL. Trimming took 6 bases from V and 4 from J; bases not matched to a gene: 12. DNA for the CDR3: TGCGCCAGCAGTTACCGGGTGGCTAGCGGATACAATGAGCAGTTCTTC. Its protein product is CASSYRVASGYNEQFF.